A selection of T cell receptor beta chains follows, all from one sample in a study of T cells in Graves' hyperthyroidism and ophthalmopathy. One entry per CDR3 protein, called by TCRdb with MiXCR from the multiplex PCR reads. The sample holds a few hundred thousand distinct CDR3 sequences, about half seen once. The sequenced material came from peripheral blood or thyroid tissue (not recorded which). These receptors came from a woman aged 18-35 years with Graves' hyperthyroidism. CDR3s include the opening cysteine and the closing phenylalanine or tryptophan. Fields, in order: clone size, V gene, J gene, D gene, CDR3 protein, CDR3 DNA. A D gene is named only where the DNA matches it firmly. The size entry is marked missing in some rows and otherwise reads once, few, many or a size class.

size: many
V: TRBV12-3/TRBV12-4
J: TRBJ2-2
D: NA
CDR3: CASSPAYGTRVTGELFF
DNA: TGTGCCAGCAGCCCAGCTTACGGGACCCGGGTCACCGGGGAGCTGTTTTTT

size: NA
V: TRBV7-9
J: TRBJ1-6
D: TRBD1
CDR3: CASSQGQALPLHF
DNA: TGTGCCAGCAGCCAGGGACAGGCGTTACCCCTCCACTTT

size: many
V: TRBV7-2
J: TRBJ2-5
D: NA
CDR3: CASSLAIRQETQYF
DNA: TGTGCCAGCAGCTTAGCGATCAGGCAAGAGACCCAGTACTTC

size: many
V: TRBV28
J: TRBJ1-2
D: NA
CDR3: CASSSGQSTFRGYTF
DNA: TGTGCCAGCAGTTCGGGACAATCAACTTTCCGTGGCTACACCTTC

size: NA
V: TRBV20-1
J: TRBJ2-5
D: NA
CDR3: CSASSVAGRQETQYF
DNA: TGCAGTGCCAGCAGCGTGGCAGGGAGACAAGAGACCCAGTACTTC

size: NA
V: TRBV7-9
J: TRBJ2-1
D: NA
CDR3: CASSHPGDYNEQFF
DNA: TGTGCCAGCAGCCATCCGGGAGACTACAATGAGCAGTTCTTC

size: NA
V: TRBV7-9
J: TRBJ1-1
D: NA
CDR3: CASRNQGPTEAFF
DNA: TGTGCCAGCAGGAACCAGGGGCCAACTGAAGCTTTCTTT

size: NA
V: TRBV10-3
J: TRBJ2-7
D: TRBD1
CDR3: CAISGDRDKSGPLYF
DNA: TGTGCCATCAGTGGGGACAGGGATAAGTCGGGGCCCCTGTACTTC

size: once
V: TRBV15
J: TRBJ1-2
D: NA
CDR3: CATSSPDRDGYTF
DNA: TGTGCCACCAGCAGTCCCGATCGGGATGGCTACACCTTC

size: NA
V: TRBV11-2
J: TRBJ2-1
D: TRBD2
CDR3: CASSLNSGREYNEQFF
DNA: TGTGCCAGCAGCTTAAATAGCGGGAGGGAGTACAATGAGCAGTTCTTC

size: NA
V: TRBV6-5
J: TRBJ2-5
D: TRBD1
CDR3: CASRSGTGGAETQYF
DNA: TGTGCCAGCAGATCAGGGACAGGGGGAGCAGAGACCCAGTACTTC

size: NA
V: TRBV7-9
J: TRBJ1-1
D: NA
CDR3: CASSQEDLNTEAFF
DNA: TGTGCCAGCAGCCAAGAGGACCTGAACACTGAAGCTTTCTTT

size: NA
V: TRBV29-1
J: TRBJ1-1
D: NA
CDR3: CAWSGAVYTEAFF
DNA: TGTGCCTGGAGTGGGGCGGTGTACACTGAAGCTTTCTTT

size: many
V: TRBV10-3
J: TRBJ1-4
D: NA
CDR3: CAASGAYEKLFF
DNA: TGTGCCGCGTCCGGGGCCTATGAAAAACTGTTTTTT

size: many
V: TRBV20-1
J: TRBJ1-6
D: NA
CDR3: CSARDFSVSPLHF
DNA: TGCAGTGCTAGAGATTTTTCCGTTTCACCCCTCCACTTT

size: NA
V: TRBV20-1
J: TRBJ2-1
D: TRBD2
CDR3: CSARAGTTKDNKQFF
DNA: TGCAGTGCTAGAGCCGGGACTACCAAGGACAATAAGCAGTTCTTC

size: once
V: TRBV12-3/TRBV12-4
J: TRBJ2-7
D: NA
CDR3: CASSSGHSYEQYF
DNA: TGTGCCAGCAGTTCCGGACACTCCTACGAGCAGTACTTC

size: NA
V: TRBV13
J: TRBJ2-2
D: NA
CDR3: CASPLVEVSGELFF
DNA: TGTGCCAGCCCCCTGGTGGAGGTCTCCGGGGAGCTGTTTTTT

size: few
V: TRBV20-1
J: TRBJ2-7
D: NA
CDR3: CSARAGGAYEQYF
DNA: TGCAGTGCTAGAGCCGGGGGCGCCTACGAGCAGTACTTC

size: many
V: TRBV29-1
J: TRBJ2-7
D: NA
CDR3: CSVEDPSSYEQYF
DNA: TGCAGCGTTGAGGACCCGAGCTCCTACGAGCAGTACTTC

size: NA
V: TRBV10-3
J: TRBJ1-2
D: NA
CDR3: CAISEGGKPNYGYTF
DNA: TGTGCCATCAGTGAGGGTGGCAAGCCTAACTATGGCTACACCTTC

size: NA
V: TRBV11-1
J: TRBJ2-1
D: NA
CDR3: CASSLGRVSGGSRDEQFF
DNA: TGTGCCAGCAGCTTAGGGAGGGTATCCGGAGGATCCCGCGATGAGCAGTTCTTC

size: many
V: TRBV12-3/TRBV12-4
J: TRBJ2-2
D: NA
CDR3: CASLDQSLNGELFF
DNA: TGTGCCAGCTTGGACCAGTCGCTGAACGGGGAGCTGTTTTTT

size: many
V: TRBV6-5
J: TRBJ1-5
D: NA
CDR3: CASSSLRAGNQPQHF
DNA: TGTGCCAGCTCGTCGCTCAGGGCAGGAAATCAGCCCCAGCATTTT

size: NA
V: TRBV19
J: TRBJ2-1
D: NA
CDR3: CASRYYNEQFF
DNA: TGTGCCAGTCGGTACTACAATGAGCAGTTCTTC

size: NA
V: TRBV19
J: TRBJ2-7
D: NA
CDR3: CASSNREPYEQYF
DNA: TGTGCCAGTAGTAACAGGGAACCCTACGAGCAGTACTTC

size: NA
V: TRBV5-5
J: TRBJ1-6
D: NA
CDR3: CASSLRAF
DNA: TGTGCCAGCAGCTTAAGGGCCTTT

size: NA
V: TRBV30
J: TRBJ1-4
D: NA
CDR3: CAWSRTNEKLFF
DNA: TGTGCCTGGAGCCGAACTAATGAAAAACTGTTTTTT

size: NA
V: TRBV29-1
J: TRBJ1-2
D: TRBD1
CDR3: CSVDGTGWDYGYTF
DNA: TGCAGCGTTGACGGGACAGGGTGGGACTATGGCTACACCTTC

size: NA
V: TRBV9
J: TRBJ2-5
D: TRBD2
CDR3: CASSSEGLAGGIRETQYF
DNA: TGTGCCAGCAGCTCCGAGGGACTAGCGGGAGGGATAAGGGAGACCCAGTACTTC

size: NA
V: TRBV20-1
J: TRBJ1-4
D: NA
CDR3: CSASITGKSTNEKLFF
DNA: TGCAGTGCTAGCATAACAGGGAAGTCAACTAATGAAAAACTGTTTTTT

size: NA
V: TRBV29-1
J: TRBJ1-5
D: TRBD1
CDR3: CSVEDPRTGHF
DNA: TGCAGCGTTGAAGATCCTCGGACAGGGCATTTT

size: NA
V: TRBV20-1
J: TRBJ1-1
D: NA
CDR3: CSARPGATEAFF
DNA: TGCAGTGCTAGACCGGGGGCCACTGAAGCTTTCTTT

size: many
V: TRBV20-1
J: TRBJ1-1
D: TRBD1
CDR3: CSAREPGQGGFDTEAFF
DNA: TGCAGTGCTAGAGAACCGGGACAGGGAGGCTTCGACACTGAAGCTTTCTTT

size: many
V: TRBV5-8
J: TRBJ1-1
D: NA
CDR3: CASSLGGWGLNTEAFF
DNA: TGTGCCAGCAGCTTGGGGGGGTGGGGACTGAACACTGAAGCTTTCTTT

size: NA
V: TRBV7-8
J: TRBJ2-5
D: NA
CDR3: CASSLWVDETQYF
DNA: TGTGCCAGCAGCTTATGGGTCGATGAGACCCAGTACTTC

size: NA
V: TRBV20-1
J: TRBJ2-3
D: TRBD2
CDR3: CSAGTSGSADTQYF
DNA: TGCAGTGCAGGGACTAGCGGGAGCGCAGATACGCAGTATTTT

size: few
V: TRBV5-8
J: TRBJ2-7
D: NA
CDR3: CASSFWGLNFYEQYF
DNA: TGTGCCAGCAGCTTTTGGGGGCTTAACTTCTACGAGCAGTACTTC

size: few
V: TRBV15
J: TRBJ2-2
D: NA
CDR3: CATSRTGELFF
DNA: TGTGCCACCAGCAGAACCGGGGAGCTGTTTTTT

size: NA
V: TRBV29-1
J: TRBJ1-5
D: NA
CDR3: CSVDPGGRHNEPQHF
DNA: TGCAGCGTTGATCCGGGAGGGCGCCACAATGAGCCCCAGCATTTT

size: many
V: TRBV6-1
J: TRBJ1-1
D: TRBD1
CDR3: CASTSDRGLTAFF
DNA: TGTGCCAGCACCTCAGACAGGGGTTTGACAGCTTTCTTT

size: many
V: TRBV7-6
J: TRBJ1-1
D: TRBD1
CDR3: CASSLARTGGLGDTEAFF
DNA: TGTGCCAGCAGCTTAGCCAGGACAGGGGGCCTAGGAGACACTGAAGCTTTCTTT

size: NA
V: TRBV19
J: TRBJ1-1
D: NA
CDR3: CASTPGRLGNTEAFF
DNA: TGTGCCAGTACCCCCGGCCGTTTAGGGAACACTGAAGCTTTCTTT

size: NA
V: TRBV24-1
J: TRBJ2-1
D: NA
CDR3: CATSDLQPKKGYNEQFF
DNA: TGTGCCACCAGTGATTTGCAGCCCAAAAAGGGATACAATGAGCAGTTCTTC

size: NA
V: TRBV15
J: TRBJ2-6
D: NA
CDR3: CATSSPNRAGANVLTF
DNA: TGTGCCACCAGCTCACCCAACAGGGCTGGGGCCAACGTCCTGACTTTC

size: NA
V: TRBV2
J: TRBJ2-3
D: NA
CDR3: CASSEGRPRHTDTQYF
DNA: TGTGCCAGCAGTGAAGGGCGGCCCAGGCACACAGATACGCAGTATTTT

size: many
V: TRBV11-2
J: TRBJ2-2
D: NA
CDR3: CASSGRVTGELFF
DNA: TGTGCCAGCAGCGGCAGGGTGACCGGGGAGCTGTTTTTT

size: NA
V: TRBV19
J: TRBJ2-6
D: NA
CDR3: CASSIESMQGNTGANVLTF
DNA: TGTGCCAGTAGTATAGAGTCGATGCAGGGAAACACCGGGGCCAACGTCCTGACTTTC

size: many
V: TRBV5-1
J: TRBJ2-7
D: NA
CDR3: CASSPSSAFEQYF
DNA: TGCGCCAGCAGTCCCTCGAGTGCCTTCGAGCAGTACTTC

size: NA
V: TRBV19
J: TRBJ1-4
D: NA
CDR3: CASSMSPTGEKLFF
DNA: TGTGCCAGTAGTATGAGCCCTACTGGCGAAAAACTGTTTTTT

size: few
V: TRBV5-1
J: TRBJ1-5
D: TRBD1
CDR3: CASSLGDRGLNQPQHF
DNA: TGCGCCAGCAGCTTGGGGGACAGGGGGCTCAATCAGCCCCAGCATTTT